This TCR beta chain was sequenced in a study of CD8 T cells in ankylosing spondylitis. For TCR beta, libraries came from quantitative 5'-RACE with molecular barcodes. TCRdb redid the calling of the 5' RACE reads with MiXCR, one entry per CDR3 protein. Of some 130,000 distinct CDR3 sequences in the sample, roughly an eighth were seen once. The study, taken as a whole, reports: Clones linked with disease were CD8+ and fairly uncommon in the peripheral blood. About 8 highly homologous variants made up a TCR beta motif, and this motif appeared characteristic of ankylosing spondylitis blood.

In regard to this clonotype: The antigen remains unidentified.

The V end lost 3 bases, the J end lost 2 bases, and 11 bases lay between the germline ends. Germline CDR1 MNHEY, CDR2 SVGAGI. CDR3 length: 14 residues. The chain combines TRBV6-5 with TRBJ2-7; TRBD1 is a possible D gene (6 bases). The sequence was obtained from a female donor with ankylosing spondylitis or in good health (not recorded which). Sequencing used blood, either unsorted or a sorted T cell fraction (not recorded which). DNA of the CDR3: TGTGCCAGCAGTTATACAGGGAATACCTACGAGCAGTACTTC. Its protein product is CASSYTGNTYEQYF.